These T cell receptor beta chains were read from a single sample in a study of OX40 agonist ivuxolimab in advanced cancers. TCRdb's copy holds only in-frame clones and misses some; the assay was immunoSEQ multiplex PCR. Among tens of thousands of clones listed, around nine tenths were seen once. The material sequenced was CD4+ or CD8+ T cells sorted from blood, taken in a trial of the OX40 agonist ivuxolimab. The receptors here all came from an adult with an advanced solid tumor such as melanoma, head and neck, liver or kidney cancer. CDR3s include the opening cysteine and the closing phenylalanine or tryptophan. D genes are given only for firm matches. Not every row has a clone size; where given, it reads once, few, many or a size class.

TGCGCCAGCAGTGTGGCCAGGGCTGGAGCTGAAGCTTTCTTT | CASSVARAGAEAFF | TRBV10-1 | NA | TRBJ1-1 | few
TGTGCCAGCAGTTATAGGGTATACGAGCAGTACTTC | CASSYRVYEQYF | TRBV28 | NA | TRBJ2-7 | NA
TGTGCCAGCACCAAGGACAGGGGGAGGACCGGGGAGCTGTTTTTT | CASTKDRGRTGELFF | TRBV27 | TRBD1 | TRBJ2-2 | NA
TGTGCCAGCAGCCCAAGACCCGGGACAGCCTACGAGCAGTACTTC | CASSPRPGTAYEQYF | TRBV7-3 | TRBD1 | TRBJ2-7 | NA
TGTGCCAGTAGTTCAGGAATCTATAGCAATCAGCCCCAGCATTTT | CASSSGIYSNQPQHF | TRBV19 | NA | TRBJ1-5 | NA
TGTGCCAGCTCACCGTTAGAAGGGGAGAAAGGCTACACCTTC | CASSPLEGEKGYTF | TRBV18 | NA | TRBJ1-2 | NA
TGTGCCAGCAGCTTGAAGGTTAACTCCTACGAGCAGTACTTC | CASSLKVNSYEQYF | TRBV5-6 | NA | TRBJ2-7 | NA
TGTGCCAGCAGCTTGCGGGGGGGGCGTCCTGGGGCCAACGTCCTGACTTTC | CASSLRGGRPGANVLTF | TRBV5-4 | TRBD2 | TRBJ2-6 | NA
TGTGCCTGGACTCCCCGGACAGTAGGGTATGGCTACACCTTC | CAWTPRTVGYGYTF | TRBV30 | NA | TRBJ1-2 | NA
TGCGCCAGCAGCTTGGGCGCGGTGAGTGGGGCCAACGTCCTGACTTTC | CASSLGAVSGANVLTF | TRBV5-1 | NA | TRBJ2-6 | NA
TGTGCCAGCAGCTTATTTGCGCTCAGCCGAGGGGAGGAGACCCAGTACTTC | CASSLFALSRGEETQYF | TRBV5-6 | NA | TRBJ2-5 | NA
TGTGCCAGCAGCCCAACTCCCCCCAATGAGCAGTTCTTC | CASSPTPPNEQFF | TRBV7-3 | NA | TRBJ2-1 | NA
TGTGCCAGCATTAAATTCCACAACCGGGACAGGAACACTGAAGCTTTCTTT | CASIKFHNRDRNTEAFF | TRBV28 | TRBD1 | TRBJ1-1 | NA
TGTGCCAGCAGCTCGGACAGATTGAAGACTAGCGGGAGGGGGAAGACAGATACGCAGTATTTT | CASSSDRLKTSGRGKTDTQYF | TRBV28 | TRBD2 | TRBJ2-3 | NA
TGTGCCAGCAGTACTGCCCCCTTAGCGGGAGGGCCTGAGGGCCACACAGATACGCAGTATTTT | CASSTAPLAGGPEGHTDTQYF | TRBV28 | TRBD2 | TRBJ2-3 | NA
TGTGCCATGGGACAAGCCACCCCCGGCGAGCAGTACTTC | CAMGQATPGEQYF | TRBV10-3 | NA | TRBJ2-7 | NA
TGCAGCGTTGTTGAAGCAGGGGGTCCCCCTGGGGCCAACGTCCTGACTTTC | CSVVEAGGPPGANVLTF | TRBV29-1 | TRBD1 | TRBJ2-6 | NA
TGTGCCAGCAGTGTGGTCTCTAGCGGGGGAAGGCCGCAGTATTTT | CASSVVSSGGRPQYF | TRBV6-1 | TRBD2 | TRBJ2-3 | NA
TGTGCCAGCCGCGGCGGAACTGAAGCTTTCTTT | CASRGGTEAFF | TRBV28 | NA | TRBJ1-1 | few
TGTGCCTGGAGTAGGGGGGGCAGGGGAGGTGAGACCCAGTACTTC | CAWSRGGRGGETQYF | TRBV30 | NA | TRBJ2-5 | NA
TGCGCCAGTTCGGGAGGGACAAAGGGGGATACGCAGTATTTT | CASSGGTKGDTQYF | TRBV5-1 | TRBD2 | TRBJ2-3 | NA
TGCGCCAGCAGCCAAGGGGATGCGGGGGGCGCAAGGAATTCACCCCTCCACTTT | CASSQGDAGGARNSPLHF | TRBV4-1 | NA | TRBJ1-6 | NA
TGTGCCTGGAGTGTAGGACAGTCGACTGGAAACACCATATATTTT | CAWSVGQSTGNTIYF | TRBV30 | NA | TRBJ1-3 | NA
TGTGCCAGTAGTACCGGGACAGGGGGCGCAGATACGCAGTATTTT | CASSTGTGGADTQYF | TRBV19 | TRBD1 | TRBJ2-3 | NA
TGCGCCAGCAGCTTGAACGAAGAAGCTTTCTTT | CASSLNEEAFF | TRBV5-1 | NA | TRBJ1-1 | NA
TGTGCCAGCAGTTACTCGATACAGGCACCGCAGCCCCAGCATTTT | CASSYSIQAPQPQHF | TRBV6-5 | NA | TRBJ1-5 | NA
TGTGCCAGCAGCAAGACAGGGGTCGCTGAAGCTTTCTTT | CASSKTGVAEAFF | TRBV7-9 | TRBD1 | TRBJ1-1 | once
TGTGCCAGCAGGTTAGGCAGGGGGCCGGAGGGCTACACCTTC | CASRLGRGPEGYTF | TRBV2 | TRBD1 | TRBJ1-2 | NA
TGTGCCAGCAGCTTATTGGGGACAGGTAACTACAATGAGCAGTTCTTC | CASSLLGTGNYNEQFF | TRBV7-3 | TRBD1 | TRBJ2-1 | NA
TGTGCCAGCAGTTTGGGTGGGAGTGGAGAGACCCAGTACTTC | CASSLGGSGETQYF | TRBV28 | NA | TRBJ2-5 | NA
TGTGCCAGCAGGCAGGGCCGTCGAGCGGAGCTCTACAATGAGCAGTTCTTC | CASRQGRRAELYNEQFF | TRBV2 | NA | TRBJ2-1 | once
TGTGCCAGCAGCCGCGAGACCCAAAATGAGCAGTTCTTC | CASSRETQNEQFF | TRBV2 | NA | TRBJ2-1 | NA
TGTGCCAGCAGCTCCGACAGGGGTGGAAATCAGCCCCAGCATTTT | CASSSDRGGNQPQHF | TRBV11-2 | TRBD1 | TRBJ1-5 | NA
TGTGCCAGCAGTATACAGGGGGTCGGGGGTTACAATGAGCAGTTCTTC | CASSIQGVGGYNEQFF | TRBV6-4 | TRBD1 | TRBJ2-1 | NA
TGTGCCAGTAGTTTACAGGGTACCACCGGGGAGCTGTTTTTT | CASSLQGTTGELFF | TRBV19 | NA | TRBJ2-2 | NA
TGTGCCAGCAGCGGGGACAGTATAAGGGAAAAACTGTTTTTT | CASSGDSIREKLFF | TRBV9 | TRBD1 | TRBJ1-4 | NA
TGTGCCAGCAGTTCCACTACACCCTACTCTGGAAACACCATATATTTT | CASSSTTPYSGNTIYF | TRBV6-5 | NA | TRBJ1-3 | NA
TGTGCCAGCTCAAGTTTGGGGGGAGAGACCCAGTACTTC | CASSSLGGETQYF | TRBV18 | NA | TRBJ2-5 | NA
TGTGCCAGCAGCTGGGGCTATGGCTACACCTTC | CASSWGYGYTF | TRBV6-5 | NA | TRBJ1-2 | NA
TGTGCCAGCAGAATACAGGGGTCTAACTATGGCTACACCTTC | CASRIQGSNYGYTF | TRBV19 | TRBD1 | TRBJ1-2 | once
TGTGCCAGCAGCTTCGGGACCGGCGGCACCGGGGAGCTGTTTTTT | CASSFGTGGTGELFF | TRBV5-6 | NA | TRBJ2-2 | NA
TGTGCCAGCAGTTCCCCGACAGATTTATTTAATACGCAGTATTTT | CASSSPTDLFNTQYF | TRBV28 | NA | TRBJ2-3 | once
TGCGCCAGCAGCCAAGAGGTAGCGGGAACCGCAGATACGCAGTATTTT | CASSQEVAGTADTQYF | TRBV4-1 | TRBD2 | TRBJ2-3 | NA
TGTGCCAGCAGCCGGAAAGGGTACTACGGCACCGGGGAGCTGTTTTTT | CASSRKGYYGTGELFF | TRBV27 | NA | TRBJ2-2 | NA
TGTGCCAGCAGTTACTCGATAAGCGGCGGCAAAAACATTCAGTACTTC | CASSYSISGGKNIQYF | TRBV6-5 | NA | TRBJ2-4 | NA
TGTGCCAGTAGTCCGACAGCCTCTAATGAAAAACTGTTTTTT | CASSPTASNEKLFF | TRBV19 | NA | TRBJ1-4 | NA
TGTGCCAGCTCAAGACAGGGGACCTCTGGAAACACCATATATTTT | CASSRQGTSGNTIYF | TRBV28 | TRBD1 | TRBJ1-3 | NA
TGTGCCAGCAGCTTGGAGGGGCTACGCTATGGCTACACCTTC | CASSLEGLRYGYTF | TRBV5-6 | NA | TRBJ1-2 | NA
TGTGCCAGCAGCGTAGCAGTGGACAGCTCCTACAATGAGCAGTTCTTC | CASSVAVDSSYNEQFF | TRBV9 | NA | TRBJ2-1 | NA
TGTGCCAGCAGCAACGGACAGGGTGGTGGAAACACCATATATTTT | CASSNGQGGGNTIYF | TRBV27 | TRBD1 | TRBJ1-3 | NA
TGTGCCAGCAGGACAGGTACCCATCAGCCCCAGCATTTT | CASRTGTHQPQHF | TRBV6-1 | NA | TRBJ1-5 | NA
TGTGCCAGTAGTATGGGCGGGGTCGAGCAGTACTTC | CASSMGGVEQYF | TRBV19 | NA | TRBJ2-7 | NA
TGTGCCAGCAGCTACACGGGCCGAGGGGGCGATGGAGCTTTCTTT | CASSYTGRGGDGAFF | TRBV4-2 | TRBD1 | TRBJ1-1 | NA
TGTGCCAGTAGTCGCCTCGACGGGAACTATGGCTACACCTTC | CASSRLDGNYGYTF | TRBV19 | NA | TRBJ1-2 | few
TGTGCCAGCAGCTTGGACAGTTATAGCAATCAGCCCCAGCATTTT | CASSLDSYSNQPQHF | TRBV5-5 | NA | TRBJ1-5 | NA